This TCR beta chain was observed in a study of T cells expressing NK-cell markers. This CDR3 spans 11 amino acids. TCRdb re-called the 5' RACE reads and catalogs CDR3 proteins one per entry, DNA excluded. Recorded for this sample: about 450,000 distinct CDR3 sequences. The material sequenced was blood T cells: a sorted CD56 or NKG2C T cell subset, CD4+ or CD8+ T cells, or bulk PBMC T cells (not recorded which). V is TRBV12-3 or TRBV12-4 and J is TRBJ1-5. This clonotype was sampled from a woman between 18 and 70 years old in good health. The CDR3 loop is CASSFGQPQHF.